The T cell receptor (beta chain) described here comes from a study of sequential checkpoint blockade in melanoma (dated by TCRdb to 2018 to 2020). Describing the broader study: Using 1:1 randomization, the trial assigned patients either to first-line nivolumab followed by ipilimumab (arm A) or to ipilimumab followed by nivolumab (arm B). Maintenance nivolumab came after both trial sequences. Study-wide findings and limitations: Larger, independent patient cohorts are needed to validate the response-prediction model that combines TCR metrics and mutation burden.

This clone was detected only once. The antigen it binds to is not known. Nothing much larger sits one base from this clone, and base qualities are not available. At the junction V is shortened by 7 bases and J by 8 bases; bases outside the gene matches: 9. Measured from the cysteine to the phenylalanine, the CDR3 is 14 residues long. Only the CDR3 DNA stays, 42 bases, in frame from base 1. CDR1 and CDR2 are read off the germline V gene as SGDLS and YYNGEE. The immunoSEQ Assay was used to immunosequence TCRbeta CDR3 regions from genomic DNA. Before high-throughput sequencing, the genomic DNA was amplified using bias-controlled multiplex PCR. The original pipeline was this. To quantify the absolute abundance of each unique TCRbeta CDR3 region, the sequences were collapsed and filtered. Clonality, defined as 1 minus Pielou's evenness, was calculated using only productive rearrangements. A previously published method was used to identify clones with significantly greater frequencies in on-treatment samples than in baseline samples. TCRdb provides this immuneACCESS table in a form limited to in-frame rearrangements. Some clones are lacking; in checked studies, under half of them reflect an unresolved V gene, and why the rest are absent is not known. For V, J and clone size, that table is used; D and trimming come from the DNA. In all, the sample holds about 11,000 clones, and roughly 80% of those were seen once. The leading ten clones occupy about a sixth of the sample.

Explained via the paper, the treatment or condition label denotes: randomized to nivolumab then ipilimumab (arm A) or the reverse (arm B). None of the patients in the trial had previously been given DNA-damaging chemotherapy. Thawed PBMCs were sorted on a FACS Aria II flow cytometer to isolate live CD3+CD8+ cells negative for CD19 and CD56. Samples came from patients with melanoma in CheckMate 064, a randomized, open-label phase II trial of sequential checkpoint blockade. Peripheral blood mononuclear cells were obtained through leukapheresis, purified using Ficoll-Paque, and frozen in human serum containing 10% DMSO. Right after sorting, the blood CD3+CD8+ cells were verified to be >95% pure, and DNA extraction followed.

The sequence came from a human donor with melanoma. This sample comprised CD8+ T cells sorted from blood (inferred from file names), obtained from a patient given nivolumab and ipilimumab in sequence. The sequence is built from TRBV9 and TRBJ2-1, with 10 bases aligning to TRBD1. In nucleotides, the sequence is TGTGCCAGCCGGTCGGGACAGGGGCAAGATGAGCAGTTCTTC. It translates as CASRSGQGQDEQFF.